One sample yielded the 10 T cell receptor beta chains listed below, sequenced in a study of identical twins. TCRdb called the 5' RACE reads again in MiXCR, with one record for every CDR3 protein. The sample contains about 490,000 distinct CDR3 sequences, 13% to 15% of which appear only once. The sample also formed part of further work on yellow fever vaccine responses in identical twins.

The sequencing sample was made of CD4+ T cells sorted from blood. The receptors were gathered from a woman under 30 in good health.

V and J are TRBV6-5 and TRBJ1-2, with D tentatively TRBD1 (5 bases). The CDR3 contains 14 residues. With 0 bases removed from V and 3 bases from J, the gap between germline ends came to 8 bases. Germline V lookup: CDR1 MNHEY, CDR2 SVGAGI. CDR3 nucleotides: TGTGCCAGCAGTTACTCCCAGGGTCACTATGGCTACACCTTC. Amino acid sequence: CASSYSQGHYGYTF.

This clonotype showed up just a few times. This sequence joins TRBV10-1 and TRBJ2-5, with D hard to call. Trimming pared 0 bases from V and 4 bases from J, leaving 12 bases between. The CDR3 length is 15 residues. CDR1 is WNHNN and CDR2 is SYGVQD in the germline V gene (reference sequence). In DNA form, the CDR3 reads TGCGCCAGCAGTGAGTCGATCGGCCACGGAGAGACCCAGTACTTC. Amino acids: CASSESIGHGETQYF.

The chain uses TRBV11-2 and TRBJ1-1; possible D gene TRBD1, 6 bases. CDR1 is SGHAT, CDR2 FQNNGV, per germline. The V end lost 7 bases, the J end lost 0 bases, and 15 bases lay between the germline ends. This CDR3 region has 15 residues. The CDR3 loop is CASTIQGWMNTEAFF. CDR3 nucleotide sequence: TGTGCCAGCACCATTCAGGGGTGGATGAACACTGAAGCTTTCTTT.

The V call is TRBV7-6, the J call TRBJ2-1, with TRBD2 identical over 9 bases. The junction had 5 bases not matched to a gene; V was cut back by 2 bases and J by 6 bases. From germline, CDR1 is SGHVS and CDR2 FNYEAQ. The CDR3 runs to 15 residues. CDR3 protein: CASSLNSGSGNEQFF. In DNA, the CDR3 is TGTGCCAGCAGCTTAAATAGCGGGAGTGGCAATGAGCAGTTCTTC.

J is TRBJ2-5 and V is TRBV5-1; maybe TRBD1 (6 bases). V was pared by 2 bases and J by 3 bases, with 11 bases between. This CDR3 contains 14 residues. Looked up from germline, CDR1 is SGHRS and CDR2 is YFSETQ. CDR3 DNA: TGCGCCAGCAGCTTCCGACAGGTCGAAGAGACCCAGTACTTC. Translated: CASSFRQVEETQYF.

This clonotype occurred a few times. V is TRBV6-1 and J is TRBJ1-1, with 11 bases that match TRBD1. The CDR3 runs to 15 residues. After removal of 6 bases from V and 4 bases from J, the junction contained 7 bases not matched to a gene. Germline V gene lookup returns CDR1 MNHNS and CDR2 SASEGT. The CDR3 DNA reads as TGTGCCAGCAGGTCGGGGGGACAGGGGGTCACTGAAGCTTTCTTT. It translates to CASRSGGQGVTEAFF.

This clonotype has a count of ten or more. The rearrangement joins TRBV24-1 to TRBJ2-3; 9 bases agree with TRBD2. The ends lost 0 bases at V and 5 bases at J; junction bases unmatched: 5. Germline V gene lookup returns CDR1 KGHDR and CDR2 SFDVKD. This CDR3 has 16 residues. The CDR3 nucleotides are TGTGCCACCAGTGATTTGCGGCGGGGGGGCGAAGATACGCAGTATTTT. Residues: CATSDLRRGGEDTQYF.

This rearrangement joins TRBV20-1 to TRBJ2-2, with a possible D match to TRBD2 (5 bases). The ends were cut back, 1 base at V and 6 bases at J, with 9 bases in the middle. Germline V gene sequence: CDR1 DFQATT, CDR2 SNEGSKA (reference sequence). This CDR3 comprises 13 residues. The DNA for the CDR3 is TGCAGTGCTAGAGGGACTTCTCCCGGGGAGCTGTTTTTT. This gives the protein CSARGTSPGELFF.

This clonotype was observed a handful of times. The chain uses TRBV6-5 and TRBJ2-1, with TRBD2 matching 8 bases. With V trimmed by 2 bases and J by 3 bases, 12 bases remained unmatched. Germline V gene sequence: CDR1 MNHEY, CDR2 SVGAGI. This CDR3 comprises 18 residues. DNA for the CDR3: TGTGCCAGCAGTTACGACCCTAGCGGGCCCCGGGACTACAATGAGCAGTTCTTC. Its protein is CASSYDPSGPRDYNEQFF.

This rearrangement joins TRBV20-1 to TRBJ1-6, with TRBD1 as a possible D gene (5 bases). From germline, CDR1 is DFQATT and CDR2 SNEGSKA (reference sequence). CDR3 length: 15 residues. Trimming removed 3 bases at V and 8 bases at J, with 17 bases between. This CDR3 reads CSASIPSGVDSPLHF. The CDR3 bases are TGCAGTGCTAGCATTCCATCGGGGGTCGATTCACCCCTCCACTTT.